This T cell receptor (beta chain) comes out of a study of human T cells and chemical hapten exposure. The wider study: Patients, mostly women, had alopecia areata, alopecia totalis or alopecia universalis.

Time point in this sample: patch test 1, 2 weeks after DPC sensitization. Treatment meaning: therapeutic diphenylcyclopropenone sensitization with weekly scalp DPC. The library tagged individual cDNA molecules with unique molecular identifiers. TCRdb re-called the RACE reads through MiXCR, storing one row per CDR3 protein. The table records roughly 120,000 distinct CDR3 sequences, over 10% of them present only once. The CDR3 extends over 17 amino acids. Trimming took 5 bases from V and 0 from J, leaving 17 bases between them. Germline V CDR1 and CDR2: MNHEY, SVGAGI. The rearrangement links TRBV6-5 to TRBJ1-5; D uncertain. The sequence came from a woman between 50 and 59 years old with alopecia areata. Some clones in this sample may be carry-over from other donors' samples. The material sequenced was whole blood, taken in connection with sensitization to the hapten diphenylcyclopropenone (DPC). The CDR3 sequence is CASSRRFAPYSNQPQHF. For the CDR3, the DNA is TGTGCCAGCAGTCGCCGTTTCGCCCCCTATAGCAATCAGCCCCAGCATTTT.